The clone carrying this T cell receptor (beta chain) was seen a handful of times. Its antigen is still unknown. The sample belongs to a study of blood T cells in healthy people across ages. Whole-study findings and limits: Naive T cell percentage by flow cytometry tracked strongly with beta diversity. The donors' CMV status was not determined, possibly confounding changes in expanded clonotypes.

A second PCR, run for about 7 to 11 cycles, used a sample-barcoded 5' primer plus a J-beta primer mix. Any given sample supplied a minimum of 2.5 million CDR3-containing paired-end reads. TCRdb passed the 5' RACE reads through MiXCR, listing each CDR3 protein once. The sample shows roughly 1,500,000 distinct CDR3 sequences, 35% to 45% of them seen only once. Losses at the gene ends were 0 bases for V and 5 bases for J; bases not matched to a gene: 4. The CDR3 loop spans 15 amino acids. Germline V gene lookup returns CDR1 SEHNR and CDR2 FQNEAQ (reference sequence). About 10 milliliters of peripheral blood were drawn from each donor into EDTA-treated tubes.

The gene calls are TRBV7-9 and TRBJ2-5, with TRBD1 identical over 9 bases. The sample was blood. The source is a woman between 18 and 29 years old in good health. In DNA form, the CDR3 reads TGTGCCAGCAGCTTAGCGGGACAGGGAACGGAGACCCAGTACTTC. Protein: CASSLAGQGTETQYF.